This T cell receptor (beta chain) stems from a study of tissue T cells after allogeneic stem cell transplantation. Here immunoSEQ multiplex PCR was the method, and the copy in TCRdb shows in-frame clones only, minus some. Of roughly 20,000 clones in the sample, 69% were seen once. As for this clone: The gene names given are mouse names. The CDR3 end falls 1 residue outside the read, so it is completed with the germline J gene.

CDR3 length equals 14 residues. J gave up 6 bases and V 0 bases, and 2 bases lay outside the gene matches. Germline CDR1 and CDR2: LGHNA and YNLKQL (reference sequence). The V and J genes are TRBV5 and TRBJ2-5; the match to TRBD1 covers 8 bases. Sequenced input: blood. This clonotype originated in a female BALB/c mouse in good health. The strain's MHC type: H2-d. CDR3 loop: CASSQDRGRDTQYF. Incomplete CDR3 DNA: TGTGCCAGCAGCCAAGACAGGGGGCGGGACACCCAGTAC.